The sequence of this T cell receptor beta chain was determined in a study of control samples from healthy donors and cancer patients. TCRdb's copy holds only in-frame clones and misses some; the assay was immunoSEQ multiplex PCR. The sample records some 100,000 clones, 88% being singletons. CDR1 and CDR2 from the germline V gene are SGHNT and YENEEA. This CDR3 region has 14 residues. V trimming: 5 bases; J trimming: 7 bases; junction bases outside the gene matches: 7. This receptor was taken from a man in his thirties or forties in good health. The sequenced material came from blood. V usage is TRBV11-3 and J usage is TRBJ2-1, with 8 positions matching TRBD2. The DNA for the CDR3 is TGTGCCAGCAGCCCCCGACTAGCGCAAAATGAGCAGTTCTTC. It encodes CASSPRLAQNEQFF. The whole variable domain, filled in from reference TRBV11-3 and TRBJ2-1, reads EAGVVQSPRYKIIEKKQPVAFWCNPISGHNTLYWYLQNLGQGPELLIRYENEEAVDDSQLPKDRFSAERLKGVDSTLKIQPAELGDSAVYLCASSPRLAQNEQFFGPGTRLTVL.